The 5 T cell receptor beta chains given below trace back to one sample, sequenced in a study of cytotoxic CD8 clonotypes in ibrutinib-treated CLL. Clones were sequenced by immunoSEQ multiplex PCR, and TCRdb holds only the in-frame ones, with some missing. The sample includes some 81,000 clones, roughly 80% seen only once; the top ten take about 4.8%. The sample in question was PBMCs, obtained after 12 months of ibrutinib treatment. Source of these receptors: a human donor with chronic lymphocytic leukemia.

The J gene is TRBJ2-5, the V gene TRBV7-2; D may correspond to TRBD1 or TRBD2 (5 bases each). From germline, CDR1 is SGHTA and CDR2 FQGNSA. The V end was cut by 5 bases, the J end by 5 bases, with 18 bases between. This CDR3 comprises 15 residues. The chain's CDR3 is CASSPPGLAGETQYF. In nucleotides, the CDR3 is TGTGCCAGCAGCCCCCCCGGGCTAGCAGGGGAGACCCAGTACTTC.

The V call is TRBV4-2, the J call TRBJ2-7, with D maybe TRBD1 (6 bases). Germline CDR1 reads LGHNA; CDR2 reads YNFKEQ. CDR3 length: 15 amino acids. The V and J ends lost 1 base and 7 bases respectively, with 17 bases between them. CDR3 sequence (DNA): TGTGCCAGCAGCCAAGGGGGCGCAGGGGTGGTGGAGCAGTACTTC. Protein sequence: CASSQGGAGVVEQYF.

This chain uses TRBV5-4 with TRBJ1-3; the D is unclear. The germline V gene encodes CDR1 SGHNT and CDR2 YYREEE (reference sequence). The CDR3 is made up of 13 amino acids. V lost 8 bases and J 5 bases, leaving 14 bases between the germline ends. CDR3 DNA: TGTGCCAGTTCAAGGGAGGGTCGAAACACCATATATTTT. Its protein is CASSREGRNTIYF.

The chain joins TRBV7-9 to TRBJ1-1; no definite D call. The V gene's germline CDR1 is SEHNR and CDR2 FQNEAQ (reference sequence). The CDR3 loop spans 15 amino acids. Trimming cost V 1 base and J 0 bases, with 9 bases left between them. This CDR3 reads CASSLGWAMNTEAFF. The CDR3 coding sequence is TGTGCCAGCAGCTTAGGGTGGGCCATGAACACTGAAGCTTTCTTT.

This clone was observed many times. The rearrangement uses TRBV6-6 and TRBJ2-3; 8 positions match TRBD1. The CDR3 covers 16 residues. Germline lookup yields CDR1 MNHNY and CDR2 SVGAGI (reference sequence). J was trimmed by 5 bases and V by 1 base; bases with no gene match: 8. As DNA, the CDR3 is TGTGCCAGCAGTTACTGGACAGGGAGCCAACAAGATACGCAGTATTTT. Translation gives CASSYWTGSQQDTQYF.